These 18 T cell receptor beta chains were all obtained from the same sample, sequenced in a study of CD8+CD57+ T cells in acquired aplastic anemia. Patients chosen for sequencing had shown CD8+CD57+ cell expansion by flow cytometry. Genomic DNA templated the TCR beta VDJ and CDR3 profiling. TCRdb reprocessed the reads with MiXCR, giving one entry per CDR3 protein. The sample yields fewer than 200,000 distinct CDR3 sequences, around 50% seen once. The sample consisted of sorted CD4+, CD8+, or CD8+CD57+ T cells (not recorded which) from PBMCs. These receptors originate from a human donor with aplastic anemia.

The chain is built from TRBV24-1 and TRBJ1-1, with D uncertain. Trimming removed 7 bases at V and 1 base at J, with 9 bases between. Per the germline V gene, CDR1 is KGHDR and CDR2 is SFDVKD. The CDR3 length is 13 residues. CDR3 nucleotides: TGTGCCACCAGGCCCCGTTCGAACACTGAAGCTTTCTTT. Protein sequence: CATRPRSNTEAFF.

This clonotype was picked up many times. The J gene is TRBJ1-5, the V gene TRBV19, with D hard to call. Per germline, CDR1 LNHDA and CDR2 SQIVND (reference sequence). The CDR3 extends over 12 amino acids. V was pared by 7 bases and J by 8 bases, with 12 bases between. CDR3: CASKQVGKPQHF. DNA of the CDR3: TGTGCCAGTAAGCAGGTTGGGAAGCCCCAGCATTTT.

This rearrangement joins TRBV20-1 to TRBJ1-5; D ambiguous. V shed 3 bases and J shed 0 bases, with 9 bases lying between them. This CDR3 is 14 amino acids long. Per the germline V gene, CDR1 is DFQATT and CDR2 is SNEGSKA (reference sequence). In nucleotides, the CDR3 is TGCAGTGCTAGCCCATATTATAGCAATCAGCCCCAGCATTTT. Amino acid sequence: CSASPYYSNQPQHF.

The chain is built from TRBV5-1 and TRBJ1-1, with no clear D. The CDR3 has 12 residues. Trimming pared 4 bases from V and 6 bases from J, leaving 10 bases between. CDR1 and CDR2 (germline): SGHRS, YFSETQ. This CDR3 reads CASSPSRAEAFF. DNA of the CDR3: TGCGCCAGCAGCCCTTCTAGGGCTGAAGCTTTCTTT.

Within the sample, this clonotype is medium-sized. The DNA for the CDR3 is TGTGCCACCAGTGATTTGCGGGGACCCCTCCACTTT. Translated, it gives CATSDLRGPLHF. J is TRBJ1-6 and V is TRBV24-1; unclear D gene. The CDR3 covers 12 residues. V gave up 0 bases and J gave up 12 bases, with 5 bases separating them. Germline V lookup: CDR1 KGHDR, CDR2 SFDVKD.

This chain joins TRBV10-3 and TRBJ2-5, with TRBD1 as a possible D gene (5 bases). The J call is in doubt because the DNA end fits TRBJ2-7 better. Looked up from germline, CDR1 is ENHRY and CDR2 is SYGVKD. The length of the CDR3 is 14 residues. The CDR3 here is CASRKMGPGPEQYF. The CDR3 DNA follows: TGTGCCAGCAGAAAAATGGGGCCCGGACCCGAGCAGTACTTC.

A note on this clonotype: Just one base apart from a much larger clone, this may be a read error. The chain has TRBV5-1 and TRBJ1-4, with D unresolved. Germline CDR1 reads SGHRS; CDR2 reads YFSETQ. The CDR3 extends over 15 amino acids. DNA of the CDR3: TGCGCCAGCAGCTTGGCGGGTACAACTAGTGAAAAACTGTTTTTT. It encodes CASSLAGTTSEKLFF.

The chain employs TRBV10-3 and TRBJ1-2, with D uncertain. Trimming removed 0 bases from V and 6 bases from J, with 11 bases in between. From germline, CDR1 is ENHRY and CDR2 SYGVKD. This CDR3 has 14 residues. The CDR3 DNA sequence: TGTGCCATCAGTGAGTCATGGGAGGGCGATGGCTACACCTTC. Translated, it gives CAISESWEGDGYTF.

The V call is TRBV15, the J call TRBJ2-1, with 15 bases lining up with TRBD2. The germline gives CDR1 LNHNV, CDR2 YYDKDF (reference sequence). The J segment lost 7 bases and the V segment lost 2 bases, leaving 6 bases of the junction unmatched. CDR3 length: 17 amino acids. The CDR3 sequence: CATSRYWTSGGVNEQFF. CDR3 DNA sequence: TGTGCCACCAGCAGATACTGGACTAGCGGGGGGGTTAATGAGCAGTTCTTC.

V and J are TRBV9 and TRBJ1-6, with D hard to call. Germline CDR1 SGDLS, CDR2 YYNGEE. V was shortened by 4 bases and J by 6 bases, with 11 bases between the two germline ends. The CDR3 has 14 amino acids. CDR3 sequence reads: CASSMTSSNSPLHF. DNA for the CDR3: TGTGCCAGCAGCATGACAAGCAGTAATTCACCCCTCCACTTT.

This clonotype came up a few times. This may stem from a read error, because a much larger clone lies one nucleotide away. The V and J genes are TRBV11-2 and TRBJ1-1, with D tentatively TRBD1 (6 bases). CDR1 is SGHAT, CDR2 FQNNGV, per germline. Trimming cost V 0 bases and J 11 bases, with 19 bases left between them. The length of the CDR3 is 15 residues. The CDR3 loop is CASSLEGLFTGHAFF. In DNA, the CDR3 is TGTGCCAGCAGCTTAGAAGGCTTGTTCACAGGGCATGCTTTCTTT.

Regarding this clonotype: Relative to the germline gene, one junction end is altered; a read error may explain this. The chain links TRBV19 to TRBJ2-1; either TRBD1 or TRBD2 may supply D (6 bases each). Germline assignment: CDR1 LNHDA and CDR2 SQIVND (reference sequence). CDR3 length equals 15 residues. The CDR3 DNA is TGTGCCAGTAGTACCGACCGGGGGCACACTAATGAGCAGTCCTTC. Encoded protein: CASSTDRGHTNEQSF.

The V call is TRBV20-1, the J call TRBJ2-5, with 11 bases lining up with TRBD2. CDR1 and CDR2 from the germline V gene are DFQATT and SNEGSKA (reference sequence). Losses at the gene ends were 5 bases for V and 5 bases for J; bases not matched to a gene: 13. The CDR3 covers 16 residues. As DNA, the CDR3 is TGCAGTGCTCCGGGCATGACTAGCGGGAAAGGGGAGACCCAGTACTTC. The encoded protein is CSAPGMTSGKGETQYF.

This clonotype has just a few counts. V usage is TRBV5-8 and J usage is TRBJ1-4; TRBD1 matches 10 bases. J was trimmed by 7 bases and V by 4 bases; bases with no gene match: 10. The germline gives CDR1 SGHTS, CDR2 YDEGEE. The CDR3 has 16 amino acids. Here the CDR3 reads CASSPNGGTGVEKLFF. For the CDR3, the DNA is TGTGCCAGCAGCCCGAACGGAGGGACAGGGGTTGAAAAACTGTTTTTT.

Many counts were recorded for this clonotype. The rearrangement links TRBV7-6 to TRBJ1-5, with D uncertain. V was pared by 4 bases and J by 5 bases, with 9 bases between. This CDR3 has 13 residues. Germline-derived CDR1 and CDR2 are SGHVS and FNYEAQ. Here the CDR3 reads CASSSTRDQPQHF. CDR3 nucleotide sequence: TGTGCCAGCAGCTCAACGCGCGATCAGCCCCAGCATTTT.

The sample holds one count of this clonotype. The chain couples TRBV29-1 to TRBJ1-1; no definite D call. Between the trimmed V and J ends, which lost 4 bases and 1 base, there was a span of 7 bases. Germline assignment: CDR1 SQVTM and CDR2 ANQGSEA. CDR3 length equals 12 residues. CDR3 bases: TGCAGCGTTGGAACACCGAACACTGAAGCTTTCTTT. As protein: CSVGTPNTEAFF.

The sample holds many counts of this clonotype. This chain links TRBV19 with TRBJ2-7; 10 bases map to TRBD2. V dropped 4 bases and J dropped 2; count of bases not matched to a gene: 5. Germline lookup yields CDR1 LNHDA and CDR2 SQIVND (reference sequence). CDR3 length equals 15 residues. The CDR3, as DNA: TGTGCCAGTAGTAGCTTAGCGGGGGGAACCTACGAGCAGTACTTC. It specifies CASSSLAGGTYEQYF.

The rearrangement links TRBV25-1 to TRBJ2-5, with a tentative D call TRBD2 (5 bases). V was clipped by 4 bases and J by 7 bases, with 13 bases between them. There are 13 residues in the CDR3. Germline lookup yields CDR1 MGHDK and CDR2 SYGVNS. CDR3 bases: TGTGCCAGCAGTGGCCAAATTGGAGGGACCCAGTACTTC. Protein product: CASSGQIGGTQYF.